One sample yielded the 27 T cell receptor beta chains listed below, sequenced in a study of vaccination effects on CD4 cells after COVID-19. The table came from immunoSEQ multiplex PCR; TCRdb's copy has only in-frame clones and leaves some out. The table has about 23,000 clones, roughly 73% seen once. Expansion of antigen-specific CD4+ T cells with viral peptide pools was carried out by the ViraFEST assay before sequencing. With roughly nine days of culture completed, CD4+ T cells were isolated. Having tested negative for nucleocapsid antibodies, the vaccine recipients showed no prior SARS-CoV-2 infection. These receptors have no identified antigens. The sequenced sample was CD4+ T cells from PBMCs cultured with SARS-CoV-2 spike peptides, obtained before COVID-19 vaccination. The receptors come from a human donor who received a COVID-19 vaccine.

The rearrangement uses TRBV27 and TRBJ1-5; D may be TRBD1 (5 bases). The CDR3 has 15 amino acids. V lost 0 bases to trimming and J lost 5 bases, with 11 bases between them. In germline, CDR1 is MNHEY, CDR2 SMNVEV (reference sequence). As DNA, the CDR3 is TGTGCCAGCAGTTTATCGGGGGGACGCGATCAGCCCCAGCATTTT. As protein: CASSLSGGRDQPQHF.

The rearrangement uses TRBV7-9 and TRBJ1-1, with D possibly TRBD1 on 5 matching bases. Trimming removed 5 bases at V and 5 bases at J, with 15 bases between. The length of the CDR3 is 14 residues. Germline V gene data show CDR1 as SEHNR and CDR2 as FQNEAQ (reference sequence). CDR3 sequence (DNA): TGTGCCAGCAGCCCTGGGCCTGGGGGAACTGAAGCTTTCTTT. This encodes CASSPGPGGTEAFF.

The chain links TRBV6-5 to TRBJ2-1; D unclear. The CDR3 length is 13 residues. V was clipped by 10 bases and J by 4 bases, with 14 bases between them. Per the germline V gene, CDR1 is MNHEY and CDR2 is SVGAGI. In nucleotides, the CDR3 is TGTGCCACGACTTATGGCGCGTACAATGAGCAGTTCTTC. Translation gives CATTYGAYNEQFF.

The CDR3 protein is CASSKTGTDGYTF. The CDR3 DNA sequence: TGCGCCAGCAGTAAGACCGGGACAGATGGCTACACCTTC. The rearrangement joins TRBV10-1 to TRBJ1-2, with 7 positions matching TRBD1. The CDR3 runs to 13 residues. V gave up 5 bases and J gave up 6 bases; unmatched junction bases: 6. From germline, CDR1 is WNHNN and CDR2 SYGVQD (reference sequence).

The chain carries TRBV5-6 and TRBJ1-3, with D possibly matching TRBD1 (5 bases). V dropped 1 base and J dropped 4 bases, with 6 bases sitting between them. Germline V lookup: CDR1 SGHDT, CDR2 YYEEEE. The CDR3 runs 13 residues. CDR3: CASSLWGGNTIYF. In nucleotides, the CDR3 is TGTGCCAGCAGCTTGTGGGGCGGAAACACCATATATTTT.

The V gene is TRBV6-5, the J gene TRBJ1-4; 8 positions agree with TRBD1. V gave up 2 bases and J gave up 4 bases; unmatched junction bases: 6. This CDR3 comprises 16 residues. Germline V gene sequence: CDR1 MNHEY, CDR2 SVGAGI. The CDR3 DNA sequence: TGTGCCAGCAGTTACCCGAGGACAGGGAGTAATGAAAAACTGTTTTTT. Its protein product is CASSYPRTGSNEKLFF.

This sequence joins TRBV7-2 and TRBJ2-7, with D uncertain. V gave up 5 bases and J gave up 6 bases, with 11 bases separating them. Germline V gene data show CDR1 as SGHTA and CDR2 as FQGNSA. The CDR3 is 12 amino acids. CDR3: CASSPGRREQYF. The CDR3 DNA is TGTGCCAGCAGCCCCGGCCGTCGCGAGCAGTACTTC.

This chain joins TRBV4-2 and TRBJ1-1; D is unresolved. CDR3 size: 14 residues. CDR1 is LGHNA, CDR2 YNFKEQ, per germline. V was shortened by 5 bases and J by 5 bases, with 15 bases between the two germline ends. CDR3 DNA sequence: TGTGCCAGCAGCTCTGGGCCCATTGGGACTGAAGCTTTCTTT. It encodes CASSSGPIGTEAFF.

The chain uses TRBV6-5 and TRBJ1-4, with 8 bases identical to TRBD1. The CDR3 sequence is 15 residues long. Germline CDR1 reads MNHEY; CDR2 reads SVGAGI. Trimming took 6 bases from V and 3 from J; bases not matched to a gene: 6. The CDR3 loop reads CASSRGGQANEKLFF. CDR3 DNA sequence: TGTGCCAGCAGCCGAGGGGGACAGGCTAATGAAAAACTGTTTTTT.

In its sample, this clone was seen a few times. J is TRBJ1-3 and V is TRBV5-4; D is ambiguous. V lost 4 bases, J lost 0 bases, and 11 bases lay in between. Germline loops: CDR1 SGHNT, CDR2 YYREEE (reference sequence). The CDR3 runs 15 residues. The CDR3 loop reads CASSLATPSGNTIYF. In DNA form, the CDR3 reads TGTGCCAGCAGCCTTGCAACCCCCTCTGGAAACACCATATATTTT. The entire variable domain, with the rest obtained from reference TRBV5-4 and TRBJ1-3, is as follows: ETGVTQSPTHLIKTRGQQVTLRCSSQSGHNTVSWYQQALGQGPQFIFQYYREEENGRGNFPPRFSGLQFPNYSSELNVNALELDDSALYLCASSLATPSGNTIYFGEGSWLTVV.

V is TRBV6-1 and J is TRBJ2-5, with 11 nucleotides matching TRBD2. V trimming: 2 bases; J trimming: 4 bases; junction bases outside the gene matches: 3. CDR1 is MNHNS, CDR2 SASEGT, per germline. The CDR3 has 15 amino acids. CDR3 DNA: TGTGCCAGCAGTGAATTAGCGGGGGGGCCAGAGACCCAGTACTTC. It specifies CASSELAGGPETQYF.

The chain's CDR3 is CASSYAPGQLGEKLFF. CDR3 nucleotide sequence: TGTGCCAGCAGTTACGCCCCGGGACAACTAGGTGAAAAACTGTTTTTT. The chain recombines TRBV6-5 with TRBJ1-4; D possibly corresponds to TRBD1 (6 bases). This CDR3 has 16 residues. Trimming removed 2 bases at V and 7 bases at J, with 17 bases between. Germline V gives CDR1 MNHEY, CDR2 SVGAGI.

This rearrangement joins TRBV3-1 (or the pseudogene TRBV3-2) to TRBJ2-5; D is perhaps TRBD1 or TRBD2 (5 bases each). The CDR3 is 12 amino acids. Between the trimmed V and J ends, which lost 2 bases and 5 bases, there was a span of 6 bases. CDR1 and CDR2 (germline): LGHDT, YNNKEL (reference sequence). As DNA, the CDR3 is TGTGCCAGCAGCCAATGGGGGGAGACCCAGTACTTC. This codes for CASSQWGETQYF.

The J gene is TRBJ1-3, the V gene TRBV18; D gene ambiguous. The germline V and J ends were trimmed by 3 bases and 0 bases, with 6 bases remaining between them. The CDR3 runs 14 residues. Germline V gene data show CDR1 as KGHSH and CDR2 as LQKENI. CDR3 DNA sequence: TGTGCCAGCTCACCGACCGACTCTGGAAACACCATATATTTT. Protein product: CASSPTDSGNTIYF.

The chain couples TRBV29-1 to TRBJ1-2; D is undetermined. The CDR3 loop spans 13 amino acids. Germline lookup yields CDR1 SQVTM and CDR2 ANQGSEA. Trimming stripped 0 bases from V and 4 bases from J, with 9 bases between. The CDR3 DNA sequence: TGCAGCGTTGAAGAGATCTGGGTCTATGGCTACACCTTC. Residues: CSVEEIWVYGYTF.

The V and J genes are TRBV7-2 and TRBJ2-7; TRBD2 matches 7 bases. This CDR3 is 15 amino acids long. Germline CDR1 SGHTA, CDR2 FQGNSA. Unmatched junction bases numbered 4, after V lost 1 base and J lost 1 base. In DNA form, the CDR3 reads TGTGCCAGCAGCTTAGTCGCTAGCGGATCCTACGAGCAGTACTTC. Encoded protein: CASSLVASGSYEQYF.

The chain uses TRBV7-2 and TRBJ2-2; TRBD2 matches at 8 bases. Losses at the gene ends were 2 bases for V and 5 bases for J; bases not matched to a gene: 7. The germline V gene has CDR1 SGHTA and CDR2 FQGNSA. This CDR3 is built from 16 residues. The CDR3 sequence is CASSLWSGGGTGELFF. CDR3 coding DNA: TGTGCCAGCAGCTTATGGAGCGGGGGAGGTACCGGGGAGCTGTTTTTT.

The rearrangement links TRBV9 to TRBJ2-2; D remains unclear. From germline, CDR1 is SGDLS and CDR2 YYNGEE. V lost 0 bases and J 7 bases, leaving 13 bases between the germline ends. CDR3 length: 15 amino acids. The chain's CDR3 is CASSVAPSAIGELFF. CDR3 nucleotides: TGTGCCAGCAGCGTAGCGCCGTCTGCTATCGGGGAGCTGTTTTTT.

This clone appeared a few times. The chain uses TRBV20-1 and TRBJ2-1, with D tentatively TRBD2 (6 bases). The V gene's germline CDR1 is DFQATT and CDR2 SNEGSKA (reference sequence). Trimming cost V 3 bases and J 4 bases, with 13 bases left between them. This CDR3 spans 14 amino acids. The CDR3 protein is CSASRPSVYNEQFF. CDR3 sequence (DNA): TGCAGTGCTAGTAGACCTAGCGTTTACAATGAGCAGTTCTTC.

Only one count was recorded for this clone. The rearrangement uses TRBV27 and TRBJ2-7; D uncertain. Germline lookup yields CDR1 MNHEY and CDR2 SMNVEV (reference sequence). The V gene lost 6 bases and the J gene lost 6 bases, with 9 bases spanning the gap. CDR3 length: 11 residues. The CDR3 loop is CASRSQVEQYF. CDR3 coding DNA: TGTGCCAGCAGAAGTCAGGTCGAGCAGTACTTC.

This clone showed up just a few times. V is TRBV30 and J is TRBJ1-1; TRBD1 agrees at 7 bases. Unmatched junction bases numbered 9, after V lost 5 bases and J lost 3 bases. The germline gives CDR1 GTSNPN, CDR2 SVGIG (reference sequence). The CDR3 has 14 residues. CDR3 region: CAWDRTQGDTEAFF. The CDR3 DNA sequence: TGTGCCTGGGATAGGACCCAGGGGGACACTGAAGCTTTCTTT. The entire variable domain, with the rest obtained from reference TRBV30 and TRBJ1-1, is as follows: SQTIHQWPATLVQPVGSPLSLECTVEGTSNPNLYWYRQAAGRGLQLLFYSVGIGQISSEVPQNLSASRPQDRQFILSSKKLLLSDSGFYLCAWDRTQGDTEAFFGQGTRLTVV.

The rearrangement links TRBV5-4 to TRBJ2-3, with D perhaps TRBD1 (6 bases). Germline V gene lookup returns CDR1 SGHNT and CDR2 YYREEE (reference sequence). This CDR3 has 14 residues. V lost 4 bases to trimming and J lost 2 bases, with 11 bases between them. CDR3 amino acids: CASSTGQPTDTQYF. The CDR3 nucleotides read TGTGCCAGCAGCACCGGACAGCCCACAGATACGCAGTATTTT.

Only a few counts were recorded for this clone. The chain employs TRBV10-1 and TRBJ1-1; 8 bases are a match to TRBD1. The CDR3 has 14 amino acids. V was clipped by 8 bases and J by 0 bases; unmatched bases: 5. Per the germline V gene, CDR1 is WNHNN and CDR2 is SYGVQD (reference sequence). The CDR3 sequence: CASGTGGLNTEAFF. Written as DNA, the CDR3 is TGCGCCAGCGGAACAGGGGGATTGAACACTGAAGCTTTCTTT.

Sample share makes this clone medium-sized. The rearrangement links TRBV21-1 to TRBJ2-1; no DNA check was done on the table's D call, TRBD1. TRBV21-1 is classified as a pseudogene. This CDR3 region has 14 residues. The CDR3 spells CANPGQGSCNEQFF. The CDR3, as DNA: TGTGCCAACCCGGGACAGGGGAGTTGCAATGAGCAGTTCTTC.

The chain has TRBV11-3 and TRBJ2-1; TRBD2 is a possible D gene (5 bases). V was cut by 4 bases and J by 8 bases, with 12 bases left in between. This CDR3 is built from 13 residues. Germline CDR1 reads SGHNT; CDR2 reads YENEEA. The CDR3 coding sequence is TGTGCCAGCAGCTCCCGGGATAGGGATGAGCAGTTCTTC. Translation: CASSSRDRDEQFF.

The chain employs TRBV4-1 and TRBJ1-2; D is unresolved. From germline, CDR1 is MGHRA and CDR2 YSYEKL. The CDR3 covers 13 residues. The V gene lost 0 bases and the J gene lost 7 bases, with 9 bases spanning the gap. CDR3 protein: CASSQDTGVGYTF. CDR3 coding DNA: TGCGCCAGCAGCCAAGATACCGGGGTTGGCTACACCTTC.

This clone is a singleton in its sample. The chain combines TRBV3-1 (or the pseudogene TRBV3-2) with TRBJ2-7; perhaps TRBD1 as D (6 bases). Trimming took off 7 bases at V and 3 bases at J, with 16 bases between the two ends. CDR1 and CDR2 (germline): LGHDT, YNNKEL (reference sequence). The CDR3 covers 14 residues. CDR3 sequence (DNA): TGTGCCAGCACTCTAGGTAGAGGGGGCTACGAGCAGTACTTC. Its protein is CASTLGRGGYEQYF.